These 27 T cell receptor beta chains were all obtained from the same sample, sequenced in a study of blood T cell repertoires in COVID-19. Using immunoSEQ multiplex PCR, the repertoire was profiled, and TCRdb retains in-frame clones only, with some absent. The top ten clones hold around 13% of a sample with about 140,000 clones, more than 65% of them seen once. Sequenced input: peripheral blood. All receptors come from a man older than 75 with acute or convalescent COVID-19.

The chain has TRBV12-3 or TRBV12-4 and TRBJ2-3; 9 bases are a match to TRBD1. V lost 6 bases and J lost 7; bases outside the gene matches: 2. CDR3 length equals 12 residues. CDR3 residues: CASSGQGNTQYF. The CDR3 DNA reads TGTGCCAGCAGCGGACAGGGGAATACGCAGTATTTT.

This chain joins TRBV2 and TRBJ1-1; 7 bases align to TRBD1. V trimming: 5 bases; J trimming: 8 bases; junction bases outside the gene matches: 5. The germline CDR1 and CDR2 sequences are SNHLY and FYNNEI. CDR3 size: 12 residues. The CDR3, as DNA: TGTGCCAGCAGTCCGGGACAGAGAGAAGCTTTCTTT. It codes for CASSPGQREAFF.

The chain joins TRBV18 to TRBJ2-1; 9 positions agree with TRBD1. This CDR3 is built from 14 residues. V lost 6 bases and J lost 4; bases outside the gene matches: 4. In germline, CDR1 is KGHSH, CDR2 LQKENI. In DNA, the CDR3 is TGTGCCAGCTCTAGGGACAGGGAATACAATGAGCAGTTCTTC. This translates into CASSRDREYNEQFF.

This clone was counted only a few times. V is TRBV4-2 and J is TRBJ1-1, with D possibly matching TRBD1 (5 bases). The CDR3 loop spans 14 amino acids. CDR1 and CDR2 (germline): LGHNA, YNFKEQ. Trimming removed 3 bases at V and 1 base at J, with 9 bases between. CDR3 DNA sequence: TGTGCCAGCAGCCAGTCACAGGAGAACACTGAAGCTTTCTTT. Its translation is CASSQSQENTEAFF.

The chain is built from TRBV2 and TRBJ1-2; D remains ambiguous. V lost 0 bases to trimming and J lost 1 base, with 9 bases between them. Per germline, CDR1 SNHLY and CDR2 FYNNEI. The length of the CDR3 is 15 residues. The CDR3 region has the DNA TGTGCCAGCAGTGAAGCGTGGCAGGTTAACTATGGCTACACCTTC. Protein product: CASSEAWQVNYGYTF.

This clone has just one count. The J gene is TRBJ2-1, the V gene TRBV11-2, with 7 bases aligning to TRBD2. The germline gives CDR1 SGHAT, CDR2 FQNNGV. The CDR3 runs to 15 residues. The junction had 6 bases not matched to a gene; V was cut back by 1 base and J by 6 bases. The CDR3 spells CASSLGGGPSNEQFF. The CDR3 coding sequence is TGTGCCAGCAGCTTAGGGGGGGGACCCTCCAATGAGCAGTTCTTC. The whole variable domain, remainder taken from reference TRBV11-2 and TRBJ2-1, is EAGVAQSPRYKIIEKRQSVAFWCNPISGHATLYWYQQILGQGPKLLIQFQNNGVVDDSQLPKDRFSAERLKGVDSTLKIQPAKLEDSAVYLCASSLGGGPSNEQFFGPGTRLTVL.

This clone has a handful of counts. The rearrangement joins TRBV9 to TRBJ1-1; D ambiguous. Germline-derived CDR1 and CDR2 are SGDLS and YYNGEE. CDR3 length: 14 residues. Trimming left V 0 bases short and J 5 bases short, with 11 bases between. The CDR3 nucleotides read TGTGCCAGCAGCGTAGGGGTACCGGGGACTGAAGCTTTCTTT. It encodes CASSVGVPGTEAFF.

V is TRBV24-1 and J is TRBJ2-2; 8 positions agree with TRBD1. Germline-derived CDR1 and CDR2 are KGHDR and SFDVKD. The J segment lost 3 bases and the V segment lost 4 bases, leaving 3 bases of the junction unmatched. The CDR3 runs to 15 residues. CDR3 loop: CATSDHRGYTGELFF. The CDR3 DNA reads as TGTGCCACCAGTGACCACAGGGGGTACACCGGGGAGCTGTTTTTT.

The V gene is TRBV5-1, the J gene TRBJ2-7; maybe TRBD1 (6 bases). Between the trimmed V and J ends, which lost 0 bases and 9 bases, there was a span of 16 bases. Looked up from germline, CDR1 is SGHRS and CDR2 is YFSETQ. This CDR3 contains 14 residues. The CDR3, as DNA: TGCGCCAGCAGCTTGGCCGGTGTGGGGGCAGGGCAGTACTTC. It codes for CASSLAGVGAGQYF.

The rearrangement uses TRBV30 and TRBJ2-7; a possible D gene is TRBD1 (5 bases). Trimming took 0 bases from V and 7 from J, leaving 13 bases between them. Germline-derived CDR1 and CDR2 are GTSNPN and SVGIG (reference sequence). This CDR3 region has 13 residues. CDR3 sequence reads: CAWSVLGAGEQYF. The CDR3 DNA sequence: TGTGCCTGGAGTGTATTAGGGGCTGGGGAGCAGTACTTC.

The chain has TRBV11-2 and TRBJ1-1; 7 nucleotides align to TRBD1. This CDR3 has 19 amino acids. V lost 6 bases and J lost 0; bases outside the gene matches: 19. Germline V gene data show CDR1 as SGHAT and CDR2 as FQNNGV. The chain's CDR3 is CASSPLRGGHFSMNTEAFF. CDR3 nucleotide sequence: TGTGCCAGCAGTCCGCTCCGAGGGGGCCATTTTTCCATGAACACTGAAGCTTTCTTT.

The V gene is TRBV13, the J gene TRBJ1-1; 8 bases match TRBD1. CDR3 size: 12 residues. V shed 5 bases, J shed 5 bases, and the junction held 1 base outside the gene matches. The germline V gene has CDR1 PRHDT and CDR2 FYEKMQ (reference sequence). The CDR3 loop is CASSTGGTEAFF. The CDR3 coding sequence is TGTGCCAGCAGCACAGGGGGAACTGAAGCTTTCTTT. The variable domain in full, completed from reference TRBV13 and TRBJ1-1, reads AAGVIQSPRHLIKEKRETATLKCYPIPRHDTVYWYQQGPGQDPQFLISFYEKMQSDKGSIPDRFSAQQFSDYHSELNMSSLELGDSALYFCASSTGGTEAFFGQGTRLTVV.

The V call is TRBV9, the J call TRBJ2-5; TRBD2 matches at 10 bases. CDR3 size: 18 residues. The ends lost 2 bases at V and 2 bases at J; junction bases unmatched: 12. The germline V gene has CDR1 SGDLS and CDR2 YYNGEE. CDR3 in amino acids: CASSVSPSGGAGQETQYF. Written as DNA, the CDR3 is TGTGCCAGCAGCGTCTCCCCGAGCGGGGGGGCAGGGCAAGAGACCCAGTACTTC.

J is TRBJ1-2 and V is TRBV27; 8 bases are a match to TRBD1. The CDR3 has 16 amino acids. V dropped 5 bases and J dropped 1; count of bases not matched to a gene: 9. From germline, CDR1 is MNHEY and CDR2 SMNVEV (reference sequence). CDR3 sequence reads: CASSQAGTGFNYGYTF. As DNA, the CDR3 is TGTGCCAGCAGTCAGGCCGGGACAGGCTTTAACTATGGCTACACCTTC.

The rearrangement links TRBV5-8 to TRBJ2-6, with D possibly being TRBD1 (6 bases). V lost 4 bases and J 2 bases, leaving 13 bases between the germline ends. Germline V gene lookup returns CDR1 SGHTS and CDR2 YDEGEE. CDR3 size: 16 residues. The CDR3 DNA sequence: TGTGCCAGCAGCCTCGGGACACAGGCTGGGGCCAACGTCCTGACTTTC. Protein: CASSLGTQAGANVLTF.

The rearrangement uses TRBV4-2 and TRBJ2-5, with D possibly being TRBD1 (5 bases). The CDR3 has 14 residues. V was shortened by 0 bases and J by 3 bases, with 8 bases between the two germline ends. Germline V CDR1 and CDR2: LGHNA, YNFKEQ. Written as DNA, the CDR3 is TGTGCCAGCAGCCAAGACCAGGGTGAAGAGACCCAGTACTTC. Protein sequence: CASSQDQGEETQYF.

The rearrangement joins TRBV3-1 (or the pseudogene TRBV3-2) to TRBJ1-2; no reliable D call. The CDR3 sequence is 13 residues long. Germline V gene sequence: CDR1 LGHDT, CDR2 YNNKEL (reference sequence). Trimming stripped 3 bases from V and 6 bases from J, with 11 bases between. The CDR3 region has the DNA TGTGCCAGCAGCCAGATCGCATCTAATGGCTACACCTTC. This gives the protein CASSQIASNGYTF.

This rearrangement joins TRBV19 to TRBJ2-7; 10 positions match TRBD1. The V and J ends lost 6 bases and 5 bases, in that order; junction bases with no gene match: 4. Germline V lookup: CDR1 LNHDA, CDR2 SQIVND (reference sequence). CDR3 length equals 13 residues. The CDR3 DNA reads TGTGCCAGTAGAGGGACAGGGGAGAACGAGCAGTACTTC. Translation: CASRGTGENEQYF.

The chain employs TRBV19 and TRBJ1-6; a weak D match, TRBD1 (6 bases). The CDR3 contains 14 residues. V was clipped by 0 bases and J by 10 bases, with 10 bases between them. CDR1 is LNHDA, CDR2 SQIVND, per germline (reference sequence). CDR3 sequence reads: CASSIEQGESPLHF. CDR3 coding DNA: TGTGCCAGTAGTATAGAACAGGGAGAATCACCCCTCCACTTT.

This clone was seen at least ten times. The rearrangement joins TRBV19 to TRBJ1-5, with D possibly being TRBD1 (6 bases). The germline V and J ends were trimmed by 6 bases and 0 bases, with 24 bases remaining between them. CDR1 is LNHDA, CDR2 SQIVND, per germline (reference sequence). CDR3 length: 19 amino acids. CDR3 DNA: TGTGCCAGTAGCAACACCGGGACATCCCTGGGTAATAGCAATCAGCCCCAGCATTTT. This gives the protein CASSNTGTSLGNSNQPQHF.

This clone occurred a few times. CDR3 sequence: CASSSSDGGAEAFF. DNA for the CDR3: TGTGCCAGCAGTTCGAGCGACGGAGGGGCTGAAGCTTTCTTT. The chain uses TRBV6-6 and TRBJ1-1; D might be TRBD1 (5 bases). The CDR3 is 14 residues long. V shed 4 bases and J shed 6 bases, with 15 bases lying between them. Per germline, CDR1 MNHNY and CDR2 SVGAGI (reference sequence).

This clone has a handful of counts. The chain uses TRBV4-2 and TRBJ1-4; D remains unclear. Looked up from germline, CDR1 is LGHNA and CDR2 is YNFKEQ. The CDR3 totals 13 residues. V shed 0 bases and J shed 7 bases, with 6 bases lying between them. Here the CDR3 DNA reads TGTGCCAGCAGCCAAGATCTAAGTGAAAAACTGTTTTTT. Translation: CASSQDLSEKLFF.

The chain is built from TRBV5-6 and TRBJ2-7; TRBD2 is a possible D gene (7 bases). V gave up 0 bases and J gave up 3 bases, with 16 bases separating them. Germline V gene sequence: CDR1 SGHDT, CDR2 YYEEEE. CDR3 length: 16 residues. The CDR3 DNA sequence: TGTGCCAGCAGCTTGGGGGACTCGGGGGGCCTCTACGAGCAGTACTTC. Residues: CASSLGDSGGLYEQYF. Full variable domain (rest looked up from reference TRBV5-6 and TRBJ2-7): DAGVTQSPTHLIKTRGQQVTLRCSPKSGHDTVSWYQQALGQGPQFIFQYYEEEERQRGNFPDRFSGHQFPNYSSELNVNALLLGDSALYLCASSLGDSGGLYEQYFGPGTRLTVT.

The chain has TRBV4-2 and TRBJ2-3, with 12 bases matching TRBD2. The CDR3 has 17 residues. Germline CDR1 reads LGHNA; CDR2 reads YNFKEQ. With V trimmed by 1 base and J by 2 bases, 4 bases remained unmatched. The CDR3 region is CASSQGTSGALTDTQYF. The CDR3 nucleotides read TGTGCCAGCAGCCAAGGGACTAGCGGGGCCCTCACAGATACGCAGTATTTT.

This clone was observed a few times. CDR3 region: CASSPVGSEGYTF. DNA for the CDR3: TGTGCCAGCTCACCAGTCGGGAGTGAGGGCTACACCTTC. This chain joins TRBV18 and TRBJ1-2; no clear D. V was pared by 2 bases and J by 8 bases, with 12 bases between. Germline V lookup: CDR1 KGHSH, CDR2 LQKENI. The CDR3 has 13 amino acids.

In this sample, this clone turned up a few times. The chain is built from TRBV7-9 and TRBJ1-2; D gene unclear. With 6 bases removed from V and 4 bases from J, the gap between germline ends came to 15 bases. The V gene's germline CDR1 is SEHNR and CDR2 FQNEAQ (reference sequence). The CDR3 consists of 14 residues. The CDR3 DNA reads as TGTGCCAGCAGACTAGGGTCAGAAACCTATGGCTACACCTTC. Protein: CASRLGSETYGYTF.

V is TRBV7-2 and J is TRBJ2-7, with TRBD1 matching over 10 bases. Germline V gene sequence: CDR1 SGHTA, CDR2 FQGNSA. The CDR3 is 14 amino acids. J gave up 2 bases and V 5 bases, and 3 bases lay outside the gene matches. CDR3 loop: CASSIGTGAYEQYF. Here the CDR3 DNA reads TGTGCCAGCAGCATAGGGACAGGGGCCTACGAGCAGTACTTC.